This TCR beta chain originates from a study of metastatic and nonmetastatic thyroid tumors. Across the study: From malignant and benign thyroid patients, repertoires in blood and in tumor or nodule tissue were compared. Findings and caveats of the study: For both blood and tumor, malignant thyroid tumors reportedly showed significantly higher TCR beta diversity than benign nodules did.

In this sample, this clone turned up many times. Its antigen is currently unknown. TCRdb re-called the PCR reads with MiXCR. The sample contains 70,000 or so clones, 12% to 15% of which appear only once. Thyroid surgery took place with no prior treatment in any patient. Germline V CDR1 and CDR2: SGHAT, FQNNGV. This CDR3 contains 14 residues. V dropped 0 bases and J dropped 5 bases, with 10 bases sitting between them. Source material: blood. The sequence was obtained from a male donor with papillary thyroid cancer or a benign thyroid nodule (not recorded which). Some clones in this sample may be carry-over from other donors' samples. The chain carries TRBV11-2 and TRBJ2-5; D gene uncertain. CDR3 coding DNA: TGTGCCAGCAGCTTAGAGGGCCCCCCCGAGACCCAGTACTTC. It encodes CASSLEGPPETQYF.